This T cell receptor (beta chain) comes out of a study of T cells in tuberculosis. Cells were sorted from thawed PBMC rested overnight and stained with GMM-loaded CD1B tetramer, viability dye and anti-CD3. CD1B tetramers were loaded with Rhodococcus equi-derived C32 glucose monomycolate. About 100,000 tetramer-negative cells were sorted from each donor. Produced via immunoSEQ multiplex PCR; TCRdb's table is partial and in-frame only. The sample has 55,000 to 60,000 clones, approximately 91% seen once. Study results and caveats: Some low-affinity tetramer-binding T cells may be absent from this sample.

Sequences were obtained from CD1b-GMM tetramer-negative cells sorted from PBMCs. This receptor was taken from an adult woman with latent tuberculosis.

CDR3 coding DNA: TGCAGCGTTCGGGGGGCGCAGGATGTACAATATGAGCAGTTCTTC. It encodes CSVRGAQDVQYEQFF. This chain links TRBV29-1 with TRBJ2-1, with D maybe TRBD2 (7 bases). Germline CDR1 is SQVTM and CDR2 is ANQGSEA. CDR3 length: 15 amino acids. The V and J ends lost 5 bases and 8 bases respectively, with 22 bases between them.